This entry features one T cell receptor beta chain sequence. The data derive from a study of T cell changes during pregnancy in multiple sclerosis. TCRdb's copy holds only in-frame clones and misses some; the assay was immunoSEQ multiplex PCR. The table shows roughly 48,000 clones, with roughly 85% occurring only once. Trimming cost V 2 bases and J 7 bases, with 15 bases left between them. This CDR3 is 15 amino acids long. The germline V gene encodes CDR1 MNHEY and CDR2 SVGAGI. This sample comprised CD4+ T cells from peripheral blood mononuclear cells, obtained in the second trimester of pregnancy. The sequence derives from a female donor with multiple sclerosis, enrolled in a pregnancy study. V and J are TRBV6-5 and TRBJ2-1; D is possibly TRBD2 (6 bases). CDR3 in DNA: TGTGCCAGCAGTTACGGAGGGGAGGCTTATAATGAGCAGTTCTTC. Protein: CASSYGGEAYNEQFF.